The source of this TCR beta chain is a study of cytomegalovirus exposure and HLA in healthy donors. With 60 Vbeta and 13 Jbeta primers, the PCR was carried out. Assay used: immunoSEQ multiplex PCR; TCRdb lists only in-frame clones, some missing. Here the sample spans 140,000 or so clones, 66% being singletons. The V gene's germline CDR1 is PRHDT and CDR2 FYEKMQ (reference sequence). The trim removed 3 bases at V and 6 bases at J, leaving 7 bases unmatched. The CDR3 covers 15 residues. The chain employs TRBV13 and TRBJ2-1; 8 bases are shared with TRBD2. The TCR originated in a woman in her sixties or seventies in good health and CMV-seronegative. The sequencing sample was made of PBMCs. CDR3 in DNA: TGTGCCAGCAGCTTCCAGCGGGAGCTCTCCAATGAGCAGTTCTTC. Amino acid sequence: CASSFQRELSNEQFF.